The 17 T cell receptor beta chains below all came from one sample that was sequenced in a study of control samples from healthy donors and cancer patients. Sequencing was performed with immunoSEQ multiplex PCR; in TCRdb, only in-frame clones are kept and a portion is missing. This table holds 150,000 to 200,000 clones, around 88% found once. The material sequenced was blood. The receptors were sampled from a man between 18 and 29 years old in good health.

The V gene is TRBV2, the J gene TRBJ1-1, with 7 bases that match TRBD1. The germline gives CDR1 SNHLY, CDR2 FYNNEI. CDR3 length: 14 amino acids. Trimming cost V 5 bases and J 6 bases; bases outside gene matches: 9. As DNA, the CDR3 is TGTGCCAGCAGTTCACAGGGGAAAATCGCTGAAGCTTTCTTT. Translation: CASSSQGKIAEAFF.

The chain carries TRBV19 and TRBJ2-2, with 9 bases lining up with TRBD2. Germline assignment: CDR1 LNHDA and CDR2 SQIVND (reference sequence). The length of the CDR3 is 16 residues. Trimming at V came to 5 bases and at J to 7 bases, leaving 11 bases not matched to a gene. Here the CDR3 reads CASSFRLAARGGELFF. As DNA, the CDR3 is TGTGCCAGTAGTTTCCGACTAGCGGCGAGAGGCGGGGAGCTGTTTTTT.

The genes are TRBV7-3 and TRBJ2-5; D is perhaps TRBD2 (5 bases). CDR3 size: 19 residues. The germline V gene has CDR1 SGHTA and CDR2 FQGTGA. The germline V and J ends were trimmed by 1 base and 9 bases, with 30 bases remaining between them. The CDR3 region is CASSLKGIEPPRVDAAQYF. In DNA, the CDR3 is TGTGCCAGCAGCTTAAAGGGAATCGAGCCACCGAGGGTGGATGCGGCCCAGTACTTC.

This chain connects TRBV30 to TRBJ2-7; 7 bases match TRBD1. CDR3 length equals 14 residues. The V and J ends lost 3 bases and 3 bases, in that order; junction bases with no gene match: 8. CDR1 is GTSNPN and CDR2 is SVGIG in the germline V gene (reference sequence). The CDR3 nucleotides read TGTGCCTGGAGCTGGCCAGGGGACAGCTACGAGCAGTACTTC. Amino acid sequence: CAWSWPGDSYEQYF.

The chain recombines TRBV5-1 with TRBJ2-5; D assignment may be TRBD1 or TRBD2 (5 bases each). V lost 0 bases to trimming and J lost 5 bases, with 17 bases between them. There are 16 residues in the CDR3. The germline V gene has CDR1 SGHRS and CDR2 YFSETQ. Here the CDR3 reads CASSLADGEGEETQYF. CDR3 sequence (DNA): TGCGCCAGCAGCTTGGCGGACGGTGAAGGGGAGGAGACCCAGTACTTC.

This clone was recorded a few times. The V gene is TRBV14, the J gene TRBJ2-2, with D maybe TRBD1 (5 bases). The CDR3 runs to 15 residues. The V gene lost 2 bases and the J gene lost 6 bases, with 13 bases spanning the gap. Germline CDR1 SGHDN, CDR2 FVKESK. The CDR3 protein is CASSQRNWGSGELFF. The DNA of the CDR3 is TGTGCCAGCAGCCAACGCAACTGGGGCTCCGGGGAGCTGTTTTTT.

The rearrangement links TRBV14 to TRBJ1-1; the D gene is possibly TRBD1 (5 bases). The CDR3 extends over 17 amino acids. CDR1 and CDR2 (germline): SGHDN, FVKESK. V lost 2 bases and J 0 bases, leaving 16 bases between the germline ends. The CDR3 DNA sequence: TGTGCCAGCAGCCAACCGGGGGGACGGGGCATGAACACTGAAGCTTTCTTT. Its translation: CASSQPGGRGMNTEAFF.

This chain joins TRBV5-5 and TRBJ1-4; TRBD1 matches 11 bases. Germline CDR1 SGHKS, CDR2 YYEKEE (reference sequence). J gave up 7 bases and V 3 bases, and 5 bases lay outside the gene matches. There are 15 residues in the CDR3. The CDR3, as DNA: TGTGCCAGCAGCTCGCAAGGACAGGGGGCTGAAAAACTGTTTTTT. Translation: CASSSQGQGAEKLFF.

The rearrangement links TRBV18 to TRBJ1-3; 7 bases align to TRBD1. This CDR3 has 15 amino acids. CDR1 KGHSH and CDR2 LQKENI come from the germline V gene. Trimming cost V 2 bases and J 4 bases; bases outside gene matches: 5. As DNA, the CDR3 is TGTGCCAGCTCACCAAACACAGGGGCCGGAAACACCATATATTTT. This translates into CASSPNTGAGNTIYF.

The V and J genes are TRBV4-3 and TRBJ2-1; 9 nucleotides align to TRBD2. V gave up 0 bases and J gave up 0 bases; unmatched junction bases: 15. Looked up from germline, CDR1 is LGHNA and CDR2 is YSLEER. The CDR3 covers 21 residues. The CDR3 DNA follows: TGCGCCAGCAGCCAAGAACCGAAGTTAGCGGGGGACCTGAGCTCCTACAATGAGCAGTTCTTC. Translating it yields CASSQEPKLAGDLSSYNEQFF.

This chain connects TRBV20-1 to TRBJ2-5, with D possibly being TRBD2 (6 bases). The germline gives CDR1 DFQATT, CDR2 SNEGSKA (reference sequence). V lost 2 bases to trimming and J lost 9 bases, with 10 bases between them. The length of the CDR3 is 11 residues. CDR3 loop: CSARTSPAQYF. For the CDR3, the DNA is TGCAGTGCTAGAACTAGCCCGGCCCAGTACTTC.

V usage is TRBV4-2 and J usage is TRBJ2-5; 9 bases fit TRBD1. Trimming removed 0 bases from V and 2 bases from J; junction bases left unmatched: 10. The CDR3 spans 18 residues. Germline CDR1 LGHNA, CDR2 YNFKEQ. CDR3 nucleotide sequence: TGTGCCAGCAGCCAAGAGGGTGTGGGACAGGGTGGGCAAGAGACCCAGTACTTC. The encoded protein is CASSQEGVGQGGQETQYF.

The V and J genes are TRBV6-2 or TRBV6-3 and TRBJ1-2; 9 bases align to TRBD1. This CDR3 has 14 amino acids. Germline V CDR1 and CDR2: MNHEY, SVGEGT. With V trimmed by 6 bases and J by 8 bases, 10 bases remained unmatched. CDR3 protein: CASSQVGTGTGYTF. For the CDR3, the DNA is TGTGCCAGCAGCCAAGTCGGGACAGGGACCGGCTACACCTTC.

The sample holds a few counts of this clone. V is TRBV5-8 and J is TRBJ1-6; TRBD1 aligns across 8 bases. The CDR3 extends over 17 amino acids. Germline CDR1 SGHTS, CDR2 YDEGEE. The V segment lost 0 bases and the J segment 1 base; nucleotides outside the gene matches: 3. CDR3 loop: CASSLVQGASYNSPLHF. CDR3 DNA sequence: TGTGCCAGCAGCTTGGTGCAGGGGGCGTCCTATAATTCACCCCTCCACTTT. Combining the CDR3 with reference TRBV5-8 and TRBJ1-6 gives the whole variable domain EAGVTQSPTHLIKTRGQQATLRCSPISGHTSVYWYQQALGLGLQFLLWYDEGEERNRGNFPPRFSGRQFPNYSSELNVNALELEDSALYLCASSLVQGASYNSPLHFGNGTRLTVT.

The genes are TRBV19 and TRBJ2-7; perhaps TRBD2 as D (7 bases). The CDR3 runs 14 residues. Germline CDR1 and CDR2: LNHDA and SQIVND (reference sequence). Trimming shortened V by 6 bases and J by 2 bases, and 14 bases separated the two germline ends. CDR3 amino acids: CASSPNGGPYEQYF. The CDR3 DNA sequence: TGTGCCAGTAGCCCGAACGGGGGGCCCTACGAGCAGTACTTC.

The chain joins TRBV18 to TRBJ2-7; D is tentatively TRBD1 or TRBD2 (5 bases each). This CDR3 comprises 14 residues. V lost 2 bases, J lost 7 bases, and 15 bases lay in between. Per the germline V gene, CDR1 is KGHSH and CDR2 is LQKENI. The chain's CDR3 is CASSPWDGSGEQYF. CDR3 DNA sequence: TGTGCCAGCTCACCATGGGACGGGTCTGGAGAGCAGTACTTC.

The chain is built from TRBV21-1 and TRBJ2-2; TRBD2, the D gene given by the table, was not confirmed from the DNA. TRBV21-1 constitutes a pseudogene. The CDR3 has 21 amino acids. CDR3 bases: TGTGCCTCGCAAAGGAAGGCCCCGGGTCCCTGGGTCCTTCCGAACACCGGGGAGCTGTTTTTT. It codes for CASQRKAPGPWVLPNTGELFF.